This T cell receptor beta chain was recorded in a study of cytomegalovirus exposure and HLA in healthy donors. Overall study findings and caveats: Immune exposure was documented only through CMV serostatus.

Amplification used 60 Vbeta primers and 13 Jbeta primers. Libraries were prepared by immunoSEQ multiplex PCR; TCRdb keeps only in-frame clonotypes and omits some of them. This sample has fewer than 250,000 clones, with almost 80% found just once. Points on this clone: Its target is not known.

CDR3 length equals 14 residues. CDR1 and CDR2 from the germline V gene are GTSNPN and SVGIG (reference sequence). The trim removed 3 bases at V and 1 base at J, leaving 3 bases unmatched. V usage is TRBV30 and J usage is TRBJ1-5; TRBD1 agrees at 7 bases. The receptor comes from a woman younger than 30 in good health and CMV-seronegative. Specimen: PBMCs. The CDR3 DNA reads TGTGCCTGGAGGCAACAGGGGAGCAATCAGCCCCAGCATTTT. Translation gives CAWRQQGSNQPQHF.